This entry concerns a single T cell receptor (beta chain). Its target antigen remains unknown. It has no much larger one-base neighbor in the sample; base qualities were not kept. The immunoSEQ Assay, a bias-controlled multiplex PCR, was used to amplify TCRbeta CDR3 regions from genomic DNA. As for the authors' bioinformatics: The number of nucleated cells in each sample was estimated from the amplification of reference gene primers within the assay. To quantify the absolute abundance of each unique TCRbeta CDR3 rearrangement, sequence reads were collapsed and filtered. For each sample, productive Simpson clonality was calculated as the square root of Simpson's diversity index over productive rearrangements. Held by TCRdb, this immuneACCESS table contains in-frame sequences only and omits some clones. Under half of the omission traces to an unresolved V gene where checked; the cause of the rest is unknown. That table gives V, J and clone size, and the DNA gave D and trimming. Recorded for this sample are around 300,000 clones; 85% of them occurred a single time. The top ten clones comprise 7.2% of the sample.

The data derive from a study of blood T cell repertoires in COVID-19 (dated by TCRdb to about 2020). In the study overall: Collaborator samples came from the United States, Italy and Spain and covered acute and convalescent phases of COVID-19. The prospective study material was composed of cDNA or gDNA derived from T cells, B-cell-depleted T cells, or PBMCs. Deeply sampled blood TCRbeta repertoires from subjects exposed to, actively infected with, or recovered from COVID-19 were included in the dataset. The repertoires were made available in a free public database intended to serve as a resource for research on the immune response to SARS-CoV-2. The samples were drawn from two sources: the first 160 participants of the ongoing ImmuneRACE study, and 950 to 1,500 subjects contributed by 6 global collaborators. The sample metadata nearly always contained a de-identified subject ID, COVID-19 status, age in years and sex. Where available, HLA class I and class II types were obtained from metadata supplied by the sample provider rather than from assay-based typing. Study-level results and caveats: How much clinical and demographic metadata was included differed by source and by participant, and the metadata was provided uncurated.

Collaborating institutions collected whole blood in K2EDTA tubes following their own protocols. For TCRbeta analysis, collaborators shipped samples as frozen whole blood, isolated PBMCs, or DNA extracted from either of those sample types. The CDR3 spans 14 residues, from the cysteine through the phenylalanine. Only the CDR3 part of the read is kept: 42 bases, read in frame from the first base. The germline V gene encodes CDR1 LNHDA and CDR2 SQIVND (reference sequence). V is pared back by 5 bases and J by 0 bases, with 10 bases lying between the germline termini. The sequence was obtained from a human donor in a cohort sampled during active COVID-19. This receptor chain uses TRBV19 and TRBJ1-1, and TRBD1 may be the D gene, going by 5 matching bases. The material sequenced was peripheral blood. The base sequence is TGTGCCAGTAGTCCCAGGGTCATGAACACTGAAGCTTTCTTT. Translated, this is CASSPRVMNTEAFF.